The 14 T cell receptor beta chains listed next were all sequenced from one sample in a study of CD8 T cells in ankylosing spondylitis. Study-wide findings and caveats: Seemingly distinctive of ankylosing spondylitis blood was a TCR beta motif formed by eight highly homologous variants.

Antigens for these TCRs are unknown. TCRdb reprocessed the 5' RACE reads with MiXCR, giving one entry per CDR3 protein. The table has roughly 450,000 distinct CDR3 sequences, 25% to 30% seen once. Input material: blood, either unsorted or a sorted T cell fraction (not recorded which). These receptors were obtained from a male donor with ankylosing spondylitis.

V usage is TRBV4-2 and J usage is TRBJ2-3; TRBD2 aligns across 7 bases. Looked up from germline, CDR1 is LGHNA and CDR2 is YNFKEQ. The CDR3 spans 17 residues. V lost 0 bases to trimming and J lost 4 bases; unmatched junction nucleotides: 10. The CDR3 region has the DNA TGTGCCAGCAGCCAAGATCAAGACAGCGGGAACCCAGATACGCAGTATTTT. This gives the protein CASSQDQDSGNPDTQYF.

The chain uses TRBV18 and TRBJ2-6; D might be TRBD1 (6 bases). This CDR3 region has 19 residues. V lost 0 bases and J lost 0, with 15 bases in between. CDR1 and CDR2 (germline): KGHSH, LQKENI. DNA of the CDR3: TGTGCCAGCTCACCACCGACTCCGGGACATTTCTCTGGGGCCAACGTCCTGACTTTC. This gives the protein CASSPPTPGHFSGANVLTF.

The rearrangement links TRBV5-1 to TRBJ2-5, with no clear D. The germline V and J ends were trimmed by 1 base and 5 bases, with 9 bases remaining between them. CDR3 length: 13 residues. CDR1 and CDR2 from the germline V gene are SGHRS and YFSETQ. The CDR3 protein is CASSLSGWETQYF. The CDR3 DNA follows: TGCGCCAGCAGCTTGTCAGGTTGGGAGACCCAGTACTTC.

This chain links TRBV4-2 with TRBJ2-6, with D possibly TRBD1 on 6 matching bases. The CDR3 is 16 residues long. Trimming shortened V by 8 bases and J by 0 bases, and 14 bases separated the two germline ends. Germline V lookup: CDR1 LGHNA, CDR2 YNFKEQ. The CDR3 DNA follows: TGTGCCAGCGAACAGGGAAGGAACTCTGGGGCCAACGTCCTGACTTTC. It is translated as CASEQGRNSGANVLTF.

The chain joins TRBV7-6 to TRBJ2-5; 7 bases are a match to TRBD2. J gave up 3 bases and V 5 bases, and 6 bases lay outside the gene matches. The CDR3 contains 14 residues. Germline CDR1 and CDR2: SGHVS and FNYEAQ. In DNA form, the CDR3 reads TGTGCCAGCAGCCGCGGGACTATTAAAGAGACCCAGTACTTC. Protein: CASSRGTIKETQYF.

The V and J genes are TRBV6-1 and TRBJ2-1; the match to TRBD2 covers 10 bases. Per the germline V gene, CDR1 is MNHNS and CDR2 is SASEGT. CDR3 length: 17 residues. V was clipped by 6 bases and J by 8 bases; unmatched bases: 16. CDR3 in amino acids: CASRTSGRANRFDEQFF. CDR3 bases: TGTGCCAGCAGAACCAGCGGGAGGGCCAATCGGTTCGATGAGCAGTTCTTC.

CDR3 sequence reads: CASNAGTRSYEQYF. Here the CDR3 DNA reads TGTGCCAGCAACGCCGGGACTAGGAGCTACGAGCAGTACTTC. V and J are TRBV6-1 and TRBJ2-7; the match to TRBD2 covers 8 bases. CDR3 length: 14 residues. The germline V gene has CDR1 MNHNS and CDR2 SASEGT. Trimming took 7 bases from V and 3 from J; bases not matched to a gene: 8.

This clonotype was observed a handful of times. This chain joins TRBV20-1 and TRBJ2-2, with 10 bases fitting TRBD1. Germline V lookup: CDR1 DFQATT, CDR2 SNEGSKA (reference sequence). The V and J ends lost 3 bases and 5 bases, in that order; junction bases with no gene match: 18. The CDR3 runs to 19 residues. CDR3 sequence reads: CSARDPTGGGYRGTGELFF. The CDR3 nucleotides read TGCAGTGCTAGGGACCCGACAGGGGGCGGTTATAGGGGAACCGGGGAGCTGTTTTTT.

The CDR3 sequence is CASSIGQGVYVLTF. In DNA form, the CDR3 reads TGTGCCAGTAGTATCGGTCAGGGGGTTTACGTCCTGACTTTC. This chain uses TRBV19 with TRBJ2-6, with 7 positions matching TRBD1. V shed 3 bases and J 11 bases; nucleotides not matched to a gene: 7. The CDR3 totals 14 residues. From germline, CDR1 is LNHDA and CDR2 SQIVND (reference sequence).

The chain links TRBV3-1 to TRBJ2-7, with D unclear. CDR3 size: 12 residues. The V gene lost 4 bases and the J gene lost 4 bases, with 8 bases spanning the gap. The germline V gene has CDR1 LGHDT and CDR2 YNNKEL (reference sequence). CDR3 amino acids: CASSRVKYEQYF. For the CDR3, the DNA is TGTGCCAGCAGCCGCGTTAAGTACGAGCAGTACTTC.

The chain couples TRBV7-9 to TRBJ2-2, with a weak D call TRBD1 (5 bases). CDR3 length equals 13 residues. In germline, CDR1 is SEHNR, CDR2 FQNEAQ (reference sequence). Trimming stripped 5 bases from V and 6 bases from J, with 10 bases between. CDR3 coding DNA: TGTGCCAGCAGCCTAACAGGTCCCGGGGAGCTGTTTTTT. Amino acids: CASSLTGPGELFF.

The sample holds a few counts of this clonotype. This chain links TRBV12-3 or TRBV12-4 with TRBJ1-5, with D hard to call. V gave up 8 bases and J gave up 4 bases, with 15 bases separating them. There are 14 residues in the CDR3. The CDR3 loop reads CASAHGDLNQPQHF. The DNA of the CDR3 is TGTGCCAGCGCACACGGGGATCTTAATCAGCCCCAGCATTTT.

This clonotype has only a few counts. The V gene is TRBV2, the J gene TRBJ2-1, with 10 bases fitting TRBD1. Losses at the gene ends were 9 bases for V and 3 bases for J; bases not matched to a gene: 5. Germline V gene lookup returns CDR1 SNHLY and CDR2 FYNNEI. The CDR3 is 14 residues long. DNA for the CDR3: TGTGCCAGAGAAGGACAGGGGGGCTACAATGAGCAGTTCTTC. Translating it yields CAREGQGGYNEQFF.

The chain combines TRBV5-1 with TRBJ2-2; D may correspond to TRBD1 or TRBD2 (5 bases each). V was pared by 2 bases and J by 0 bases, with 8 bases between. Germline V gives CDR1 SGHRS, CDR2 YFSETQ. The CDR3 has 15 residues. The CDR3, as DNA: TGCGCCAGCAGCTTCGGGGCAGCGAACACCGGGGAGCTGTTTTTT. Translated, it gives CASSFGAANTGELFF.